The clone carrying this T cell receptor beta chain was detected a few times. Its matching antigen is unknown. A junction boundary mismatches the germline segment, possibly from a read error. The sample is drawn from a study of Graves' ophthalmopathy and Graves' hyperthyroidism. Amplified material comprised TCR beta CDR3 regions derived from RNA transcripts. HTBI primers were employed in first-round RT-PCR, then a second-round multiplex PCR followed. TCRdb ran MiXCR on the multiplex PCR reads and lists one entry per CDR3 protein. The sample includes about 500,000 distinct CDR3 sequences, 35% to 40% seen only once; the top ten take around 4%. Additional autoimmune diseases, uncontrolled infections, pregnancy or lactation disqualified patients. Orbital computed tomography and thyroid ultrasound, along with TRAb, serum thyroxine and clinical symptoms, underpinned diagnosis. The study's findings and limits: The blood repertoire also included most expanded thyroid clonotypes above 0.001 frequency.

This CDR3 has 12 residues. From germline, CDR1 is DFQATT and CDR2 SNEGSKA (reference sequence). Sequencing input: peripheral blood or thyroid tissue (not recorded which). This TCR was recovered from an adult man with Graves' hyperthyroidism. This chain connects TRBV20-1 to TRBJ2-3; tentatively, D is TRBD2 (6 bases). The CDR3 loop reads CSAGERVDTQYF. DNA for the CDR3: TGCAGTGCTGGAGAGCGGGTGGATACGCAGTATTTT.